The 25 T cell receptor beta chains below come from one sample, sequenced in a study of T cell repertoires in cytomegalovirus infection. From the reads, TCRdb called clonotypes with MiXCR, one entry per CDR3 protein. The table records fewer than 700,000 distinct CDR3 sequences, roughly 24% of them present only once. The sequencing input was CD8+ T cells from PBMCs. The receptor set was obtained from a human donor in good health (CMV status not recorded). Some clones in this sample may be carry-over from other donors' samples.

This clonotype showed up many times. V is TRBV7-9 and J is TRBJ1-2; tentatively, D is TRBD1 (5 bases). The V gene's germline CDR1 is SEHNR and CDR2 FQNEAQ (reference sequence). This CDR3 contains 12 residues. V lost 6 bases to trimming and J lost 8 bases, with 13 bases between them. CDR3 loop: CASRPRGGGYTF. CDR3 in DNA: TGTGCCAGCAGACCGAGGGGAGGCGGCTACACCTTC.

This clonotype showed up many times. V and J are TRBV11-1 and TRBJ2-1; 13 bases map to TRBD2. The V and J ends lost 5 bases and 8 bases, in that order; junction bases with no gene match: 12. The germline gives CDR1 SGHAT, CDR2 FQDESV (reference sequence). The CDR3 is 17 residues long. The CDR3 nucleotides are TGTGCCAGCAGCCTGGGACTAGCGGGGTGGAACTCCGATGAGCAGTTCTTC. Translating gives CASSLGLAGWNSDEQFF.

CDR3 protein: CASRSSGASQETQYF. The CDR3 DNA reads TGTGCCAGCAGATCCTCAGGGGCCAGCCAAGAGACCCAGTACTTC. The V and J genes are TRBV5-6 and TRBJ2-5; D possibly corresponds to TRBD1 (6 bases). Germline V gene sequence: CDR1 SGHDT, CDR2 YYEEEE. V was cut by 5 bases and J by 1 base, with 15 bases left in between. CDR3 size: 15 residues.

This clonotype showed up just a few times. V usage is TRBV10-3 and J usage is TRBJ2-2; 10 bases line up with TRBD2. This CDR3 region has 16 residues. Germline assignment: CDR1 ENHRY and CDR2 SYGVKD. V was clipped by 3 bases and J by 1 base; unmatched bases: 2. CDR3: CAISETSGVNTGELFF. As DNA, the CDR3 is TGTGCCATCAGTGAAACTAGCGGGGTGAACACCGGGGAGCTGTTTTTT.

The CDR3 DNA follows: TGCAGCGTTATACCTCCCGGGGGGGTCCATGGCTACACCTTC. Its protein is CSVIPPGGVHGYTF. The V call is TRBV29-1, the J call TRBJ1-2, with D possibly matching TRBD1 (5 bases). Germline CDR1 is SQVTM and CDR2 is ANQGSEA. CDR3 length: 14 residues. Between the trimmed V and J ends, which lost 5 bases and 6 bases, there was a span of 19 bases.

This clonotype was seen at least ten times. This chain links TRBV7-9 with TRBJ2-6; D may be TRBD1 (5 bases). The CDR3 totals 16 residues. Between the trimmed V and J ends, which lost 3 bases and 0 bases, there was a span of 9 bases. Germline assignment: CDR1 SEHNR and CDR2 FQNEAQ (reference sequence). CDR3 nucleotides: TGTGCCAGCAGCTTTGACAGTGTCTCTGGGGCCAACGTCCTGACTTTC. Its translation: CASSFDSVSGANVLTF.

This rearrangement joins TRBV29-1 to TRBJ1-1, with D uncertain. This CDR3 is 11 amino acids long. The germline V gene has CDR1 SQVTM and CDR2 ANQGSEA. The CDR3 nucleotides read TGCATAACATTAAACGGGATTGAAGCTTTCTTT. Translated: CITLNGIEAFF.

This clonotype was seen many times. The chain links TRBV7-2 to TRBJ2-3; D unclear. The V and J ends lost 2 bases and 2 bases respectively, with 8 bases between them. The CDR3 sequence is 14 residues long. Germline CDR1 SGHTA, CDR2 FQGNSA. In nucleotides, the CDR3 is TGTGCCAGCAGCTTATGGGGTACCACAGATACGCAGTATTTT. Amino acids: CASSLWGTTDTQYF.

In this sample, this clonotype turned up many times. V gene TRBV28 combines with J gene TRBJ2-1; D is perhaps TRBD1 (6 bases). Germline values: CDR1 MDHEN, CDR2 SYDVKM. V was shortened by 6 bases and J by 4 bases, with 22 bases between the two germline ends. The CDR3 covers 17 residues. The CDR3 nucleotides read TGTGCCAGCAGCCACCTCAGATCCGGACAGAAATACAATGAGCAGTTCTTC. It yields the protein CASSHLRSGQKYNEQFF.

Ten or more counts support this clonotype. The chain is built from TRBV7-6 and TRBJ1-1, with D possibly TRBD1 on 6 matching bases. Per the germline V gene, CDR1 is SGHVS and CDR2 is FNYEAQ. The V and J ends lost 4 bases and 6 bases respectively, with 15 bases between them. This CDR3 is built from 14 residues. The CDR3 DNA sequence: TGTGCCAGCAGCTCGGACAGTTTCGGCGCTGAAGCTTTCTTT. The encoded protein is CASSSDSFGAEAFF.

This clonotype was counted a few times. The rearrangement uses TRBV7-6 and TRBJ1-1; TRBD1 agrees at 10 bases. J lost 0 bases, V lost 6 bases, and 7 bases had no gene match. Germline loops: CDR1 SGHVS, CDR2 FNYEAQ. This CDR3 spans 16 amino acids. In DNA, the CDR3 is TGTGCCAGCAGATCCGGGACAGGGGTCGTGAACACTGAAGCTTTCTTT. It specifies CASRSGTGVVNTEAFF.

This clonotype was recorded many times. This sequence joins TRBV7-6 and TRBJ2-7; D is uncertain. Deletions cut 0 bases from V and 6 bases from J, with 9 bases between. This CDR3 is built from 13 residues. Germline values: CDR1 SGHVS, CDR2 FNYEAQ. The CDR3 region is CASSLAWVGEQYF. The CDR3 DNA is TGTGCCAGCAGCTTAGCTTGGGTTGGCGAGCAGTACTTC.

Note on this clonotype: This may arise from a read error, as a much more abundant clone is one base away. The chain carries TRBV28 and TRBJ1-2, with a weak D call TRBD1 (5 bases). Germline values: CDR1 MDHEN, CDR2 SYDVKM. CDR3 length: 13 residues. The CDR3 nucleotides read TGTGCCAACAGTCTTCGAGGCAGGGACGGCTACACCTTC. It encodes CANSLRGRDGYTF.

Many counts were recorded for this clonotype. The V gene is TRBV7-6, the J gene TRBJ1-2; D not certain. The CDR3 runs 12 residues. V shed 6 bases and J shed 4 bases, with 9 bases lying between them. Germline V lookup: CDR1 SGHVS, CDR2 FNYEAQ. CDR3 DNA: TGTGCCAGCAGACCTGAAGGCTATGGCTACACCTTC. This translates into CASRPEGYGYTF.

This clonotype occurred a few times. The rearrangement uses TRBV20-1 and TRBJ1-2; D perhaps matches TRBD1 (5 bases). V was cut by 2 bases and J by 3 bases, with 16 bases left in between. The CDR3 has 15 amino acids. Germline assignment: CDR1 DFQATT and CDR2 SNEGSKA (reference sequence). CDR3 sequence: CSARQGLTADYGYTF. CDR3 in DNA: TGCAGTGCTAGACAAGGGCTGACAGCGGACTATGGCTACACCTTC.

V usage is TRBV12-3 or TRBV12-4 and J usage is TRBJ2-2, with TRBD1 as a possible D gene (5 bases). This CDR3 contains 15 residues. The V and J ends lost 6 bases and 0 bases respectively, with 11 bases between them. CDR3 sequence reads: CASRPGISNTGELFF. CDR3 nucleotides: TGTGCCAGCAGACCAGGGATATCGAACACCGGGGAGCTGTTTTTT.

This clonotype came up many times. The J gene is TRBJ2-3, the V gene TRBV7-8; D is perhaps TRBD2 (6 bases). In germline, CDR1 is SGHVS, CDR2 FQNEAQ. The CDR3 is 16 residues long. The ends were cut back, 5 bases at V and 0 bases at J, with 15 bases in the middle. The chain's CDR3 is CASSELAPSSTDTQYF. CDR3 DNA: TGTGCCAGCAGCGAACTAGCTCCTTCTAGCACAGATACGCAGTATTTT.

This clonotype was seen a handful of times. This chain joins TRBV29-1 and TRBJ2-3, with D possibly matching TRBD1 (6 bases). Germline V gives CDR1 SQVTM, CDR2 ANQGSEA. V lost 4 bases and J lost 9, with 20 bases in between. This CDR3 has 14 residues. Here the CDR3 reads CSVGLVTGLKTQYF. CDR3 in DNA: TGCAGCGTTGGGTTGGTAACAGGGTTGAAAACGCAGTATTTT.

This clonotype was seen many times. CDR3 DNA: TGTGCCAGCAACGGACTAGCGGGTACTCAAGAGACCCAGTACTTC. Its protein product is CASNGLAGTQETQYF. The V call is TRBV7-9, the J call TRBJ2-5, with TRBD2 matching over 11 bases. The V gene's germline CDR1 is SEHNR and CDR2 FQNEAQ (reference sequence). The CDR3 loop spans 15 amino acids. Trimming removed 7 bases from V and 2 bases from J; junction bases left unmatched: 6.

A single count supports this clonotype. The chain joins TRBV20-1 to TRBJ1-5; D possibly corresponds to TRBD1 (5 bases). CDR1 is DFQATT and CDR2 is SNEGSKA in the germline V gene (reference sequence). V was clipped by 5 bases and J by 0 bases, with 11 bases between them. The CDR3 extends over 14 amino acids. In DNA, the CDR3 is TGCAGTGCTCGGTATACAGGTAGCAATCAGCCCCAGCATTTT. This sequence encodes CSARYTGSNQPQHF.

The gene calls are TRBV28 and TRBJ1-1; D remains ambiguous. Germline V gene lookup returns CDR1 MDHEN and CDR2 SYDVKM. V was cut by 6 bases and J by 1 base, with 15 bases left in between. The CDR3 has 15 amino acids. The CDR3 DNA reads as TGTGCCAGCAGCGAGGAAGCCAGCCAGAACACTGAAGCTTTCTTT. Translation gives CASSEEASQNTEAFF. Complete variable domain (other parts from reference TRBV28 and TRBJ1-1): DVKVTQSSRYLVKRTGEKVFLECVQDMDHENMFWYRQDPGLGLRLIYFSYDVKMKEKGDIPEGYSVSREKKERFSLILESASTNQTSMYLCASSEEASQNTEAFFGQGTRLTVV.

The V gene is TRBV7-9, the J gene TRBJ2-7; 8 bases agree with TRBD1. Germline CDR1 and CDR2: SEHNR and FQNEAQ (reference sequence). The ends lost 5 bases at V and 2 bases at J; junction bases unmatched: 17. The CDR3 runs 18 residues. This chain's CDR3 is CASSTTGGHTPGTYEQYF. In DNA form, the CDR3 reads TGTGCCAGCAGCACCACAGGGGGTCATACGCCTGGGACCTACGAGCAGTACTTC.

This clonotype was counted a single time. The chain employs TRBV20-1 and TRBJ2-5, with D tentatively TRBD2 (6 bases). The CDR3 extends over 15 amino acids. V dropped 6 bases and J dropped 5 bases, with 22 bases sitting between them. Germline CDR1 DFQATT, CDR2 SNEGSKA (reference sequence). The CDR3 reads CSARGLYSTEETQYF. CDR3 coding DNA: TGCAGTGCCCGGGGACTCTATAGTACAGAGGAGACCCAGTACTTC.

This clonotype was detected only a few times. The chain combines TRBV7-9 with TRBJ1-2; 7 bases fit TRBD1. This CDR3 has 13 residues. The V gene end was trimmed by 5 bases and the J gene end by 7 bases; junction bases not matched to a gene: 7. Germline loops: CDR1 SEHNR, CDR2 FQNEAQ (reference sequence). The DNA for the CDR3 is TGTGCCAGCAGCGATCTCACAGGGGTTGGCTACACCTTC. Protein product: CASSDLTGVGYTF.

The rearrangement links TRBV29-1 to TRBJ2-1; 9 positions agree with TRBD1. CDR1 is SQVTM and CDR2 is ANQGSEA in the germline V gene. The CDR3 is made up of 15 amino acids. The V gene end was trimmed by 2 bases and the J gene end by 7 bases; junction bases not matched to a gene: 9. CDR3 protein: CSVERDRVGLNEQFF. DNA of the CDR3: TGCAGCGTTGAAAGGGACAGGGTGGGTCTAAATGAGCAGTTCTTC.